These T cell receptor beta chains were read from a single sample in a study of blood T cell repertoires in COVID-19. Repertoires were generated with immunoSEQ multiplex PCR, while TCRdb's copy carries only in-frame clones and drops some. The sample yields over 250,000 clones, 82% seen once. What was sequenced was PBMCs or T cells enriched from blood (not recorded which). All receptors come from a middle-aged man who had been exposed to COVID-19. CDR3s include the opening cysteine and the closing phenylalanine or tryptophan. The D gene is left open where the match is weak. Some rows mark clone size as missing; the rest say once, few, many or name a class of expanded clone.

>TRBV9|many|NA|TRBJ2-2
TGTGCCAGCAGCGTAGTTTCCAGGGGGAACACCGGGGAGCTGTTTTTT
CASSVVSRGNTGELFF
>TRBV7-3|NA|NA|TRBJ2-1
TGTGCCAGCAGCTTATCCCGGAGCTCCTACAATGAGCAGTTCTTC
CASSLSRSSYNEQFF
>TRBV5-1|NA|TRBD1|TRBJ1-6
TGCGCCAGCAGCTTCGGACAGGGGGTTTCACCCCTCCACTTT
CASSFGQGVSPLHF
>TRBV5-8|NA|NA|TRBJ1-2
TGTGCCAGCAGCTTGCCGCAGGTCGAGAAGTATGGCTACACCTTC
CASSLPQVEKYGYTF
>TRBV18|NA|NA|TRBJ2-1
TGTGCCAGCTCACTGACACCCAGGGGTACGAATGAGCAGTTCTTC
CASSLTPRGTNEQFF
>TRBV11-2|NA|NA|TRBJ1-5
TGTGCCAGCAGTCGTAGAATTGATCAGCCCCAGCATTTT
CASSRRIDQPQHF
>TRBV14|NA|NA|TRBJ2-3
TGTGCCAGCAGCCCACCGAACTGGTGGGGCAGCACAGATACGCAGTATTTT
CASSPPNWWGSTDTQYF
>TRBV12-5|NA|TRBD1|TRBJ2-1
TGTGCTAGTGGTACCGGGACAGGCTCCTACAATGAGCAGTTCTTC
CASGTGTGSYNEQFF
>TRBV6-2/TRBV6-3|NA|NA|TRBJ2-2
TGTGCCAGCAGTAAAGGCCTAGCGTCGACCGGGGAGCTGTTTTTT
CASSKGLASTGELFF
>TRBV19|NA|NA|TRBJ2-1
TGTGCCAGTAGTCCCCAGGGCACCGCTTCCAATGAGCAGTTCTTC
CASSPQGTASNEQFF
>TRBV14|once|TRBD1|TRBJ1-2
TGTGCCAGCAGCCACGCCCGAGTCGGCAGGGGGCTCAGCTATGGCTACACCTTC
CASSHARVGRGLSYGYTF
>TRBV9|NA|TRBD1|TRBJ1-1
TGTGCCAGCAGCGTGGGACAGAGAGACACTGAAGCTTTCTTT
CASSVGQRDTEAFF
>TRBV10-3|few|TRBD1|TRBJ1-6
TGTGCCATCAGAGAGACAGGGTCGGGTTCACCCCTCCACTTT
CAIRETGSGSPLHF
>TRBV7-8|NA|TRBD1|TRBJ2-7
TGTGCCAGCAGCTACCTGGGACAGCTCTACGAGCAGTACTTC
CASSYLGQLYEQYF
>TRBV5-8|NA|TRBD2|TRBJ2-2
TGTGCCAGCAAACGGACTAGCGCCGGGAACACCGGGGAGCTGTTTTTT
CASKRTSAGNTGELFF
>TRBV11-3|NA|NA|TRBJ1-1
TGTGCCAGCAGCTTCGGGGGTTCATTATCAACTGAAGCTTTCTTT
CASSFGGSLSTEAFF
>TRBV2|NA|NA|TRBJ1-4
TGTGCCAGCGGGGAACAGGGCTGGGTCGCTAATGAAAAACTGTTTTTT
CASGEQGWVANEKLFF
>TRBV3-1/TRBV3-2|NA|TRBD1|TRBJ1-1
TGTGCCAGCAGCCAAGCGACAGGGATCGGGCTGAACACTGAAGCTTTCTTT
CASSQATGIGLNTEAFF
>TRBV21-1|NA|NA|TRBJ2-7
TGTGCCAGCAGCAAAAAAACCGGGACAGCCTCCTACGAGCAGTACTTC
CASSKKTGTASYEQYF
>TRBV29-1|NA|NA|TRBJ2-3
TGCAGCGTTGAAATGTTGCAAGCGTCTAGCACAGATACGCAGTATTTT
CSVEMLQASSTDTQYF
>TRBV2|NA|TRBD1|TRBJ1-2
TGTGCCAGCAGAATAACAGGGGGCGCGGATGGCTACACCTTC
CASRITGGADGYTF
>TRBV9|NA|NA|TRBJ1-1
TGTGCCAGCAGCCCACCGGGGAACCATATGAACACTGAAGCTTTCTTT
CASSPPGNHMNTEAFF
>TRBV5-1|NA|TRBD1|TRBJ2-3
TGCGCCAGCAGCTCGACAGGGGTTGGAGATACGCAGTATTTT
CASSSTGVGDTQYF
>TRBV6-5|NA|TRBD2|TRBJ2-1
TGTGCCAGCAGTTCGGGACTAGCGGGGAATGAGCAGTTCTTC
CASSSGLAGNEQFF
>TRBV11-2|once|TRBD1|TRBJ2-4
TGTGCCAGCACCCGGGACAGGGGGCTTTGGAACATTCAGTACTTC
CASTRDRGLWNIQYF
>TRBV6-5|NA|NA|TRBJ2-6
TGTGCCAGCAGTTACTCGGTGCGTGGGGCCAACGTCCTGACTTTC
CASSYSVRGANVLTF
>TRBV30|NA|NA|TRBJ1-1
TGTGCCTGGAGCGACACCCCCATGAACACTGAAGCTTTCTTT
CAWSDTPMNTEAFF
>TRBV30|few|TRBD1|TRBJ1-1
TGTGCCTGGAGTAGGGATAGGGGGCTTTTAACTGAAGCTTTCTTT
CAWSRDRGLLTEAFF